The 15 T cell receptor beta chains given below trace back to one sample, sequenced in a study of CD8 T cells in ankylosing spondylitis. TCRdb recomputed calls from the 5' RACE reads with MiXCR, one row per CDR3 protein. Of roughly 180,000 distinct CDR3 sequences listed, 9.5% to 10% were seen once; the top ten hold approximately 15%. The sequencing sample was made of blood, either unsorted or a sorted T cell fraction (not recorded which). These TCRs come from a female donor with ankylosing spondylitis or in good health (not recorded which).

This clonotype was recorded a few times. The rearrangement joins TRBV29-1 to TRBJ2-5; TRBD2 matches at 10 bases. CDR1 and CDR2 from the germline V gene are SQVTM and ANQGSEA. There are 13 residues in the CDR3. After removal of 8 bases from V and 1 base from J, the junction contained 4 bases not matched to a gene. The CDR3 DNA reads TGCAGCTTGACTAGCGGGTCCCAAGAGACCCAGTACTTC. It specifies CSLTSGSQETQYF.

On this clonotype: One end of the junction does not line up with germline, which may come from a read error. The chain joins TRBV12-3 or TRBV12-4 to TRBJ1-5, with D perhaps TRBD1 (5 bases). The CDR3 runs 14 residues. The CDR3 here is CASRLGDWGQPQHF. The CDR3 DNA sequence: TGTGCCAGCAGATTAGGGGATTGGGGTCAGCCCCAGCATTTT.

This clonotype was observed at least ten times. The chain uses TRBV12-3 or TRBV12-4 and TRBJ1-2; 9 bases match TRBD1. The CDR3 has 17 residues. V lost 1 base, J lost 4 bases, and 10 bases stayed unmatched. CDR3 protein: CASSLDRGRGWAYGYTF. The CDR3 coding sequence is TGTGCCAGCAGTTTAGACAGGGGGCGAGGATGGGCCTATGGCTACACCTTC.

This clonotype was observed a few times. The J gene is TRBJ2-1, the V gene TRBV14, with D uncertain. The CDR3 is 15 residues long. With 2 bases removed from V and 2 bases from J, the gap between germline ends came to 10 bases. Germline-derived CDR1 and CDR2 are SGHDN and FVKESK. CDR3 sequence: CASSQLEEAYNEQFF. The DNA of the CDR3 is TGTGCCAGCAGCCAACTCGAAGAGGCCTACAATGAGCAGTTCTTC.

This clonotype was detected ten times or more. The J gene is TRBJ1-1, the V gene TRBV5-1; D unresolved. V gave up 4 bases and J gave up 2 bases, with 12 bases separating them. In germline, CDR1 is SGHRS, CDR2 YFSETQ. The CDR3 runs 14 residues. The CDR3 sequence: CASSPRPANTEAFF. The DNA of the CDR3 is TGCGCCAGCAGCCCTCGACCGGCCAACACTGAAGCTTTCTTT.

In the case of this clonotype: One base away lies a much larger clone, so this may be a sequencing read error. The rearrangement joins TRBV29-1 to TRBJ2-7, with D possibly matching TRBD1 (5 bases). The length of the CDR3 is 12 residues. The V end lost 5 bases, the J end lost 3 bases, and 11 bases lay between the germline ends. Germline V CDR1 and CDR2: SQVTM, ANQGSEA. The CDR3 bases are TGCAGCGTTTCGGACATAGACTACGAGCAGTACTTC. It yields the protein CSVSDIDYEQYF.

There are a few counts of this clonotype. J is TRBJ1-4 and V is TRBV28; 8 bases align to TRBD1. This CDR3 spans 16 amino acids. CDR1 is MDHEN, CDR2 SYDVKM, per germline. V was clipped by 4 bases and J by 3 bases; unmatched bases: 7. CDR3 nucleotide sequence: TGTGCCAGCAGTTCTACAGGGGGGAAATCTAATGAAAAACTGTTTTTT. This translates into CASSSTGGKSNEKLFF.

This clonotype occurred many times. The CDR3 bases are TGTGCCAGCAGTGGGGACAAAGACTACGAGCAGTACTTC. This encodes CASSGDKDYEQYF. V is TRBV6-2 or TRBV6-3 and J is TRBJ2-7; D may be TRBD1 (6 bases). V gave up 5 bases and J gave up 3 bases, with 11 bases separating them. From germline, CDR1 is MNHEY and CDR2 SVGEGT. The CDR3 runs to 13 residues.

This clonotype has just a few counts. V and J are TRBV24-1 and TRBJ2-1, with TRBD2 identical over 15 bases. Germline values: CDR1 KGHDR, CDR2 SFDVKD. The CDR3 loop spans 16 amino acids. V was pared by 3 bases and J by 6 bases, with 2 bases of the junction left unmatched. The CDR3 coding sequence is TGTGCCACCAGTGATCTGGGACTAGCGGGGGGCAATGAGCAGTTCTTC. Translated: CATSDLGLAGGNEQFF.

At least ten counts were recorded for this clonotype. The J gene is TRBJ2-2, the V gene TRBV5-5; unclear D gene. This CDR3 is 16 amino acids long. Germline V CDR1 and CDR2: SGHKS, YYEKEE (reference sequence). V was clipped by 2 bases and J by 3 bases, with 14 bases between them. The CDR3 region has the DNA TGTGCCAGCAGCTTAGATATCCCGGCGTACACCGGGGAGCTGTTTTTT. It codes for CASSLDIPAYTGELFF.

This clonotype was counted at least ten times. V gene TRBV12-3 or TRBV12-4 combines with J gene TRBJ2-1; the match to TRBD2 covers 7 bases. V shed 5 bases, J shed 7 bases, and the junction held 11 bases outside the gene matches. The CDR3 loop spans 15 amino acids. CDR3 in amino acids: CASSPGGAGENEQFF. The CDR3 DNA sequence: TGTGCCAGCAGTCCGGGCGGCGCGGGAGAGAATGAGCAGTTCTTC.

This clonotype appeared many times. The chain has TRBV6-2 or TRBV6-3 and TRBJ2-7; a weak D match, TRBD2 (5 bases). The CDR3 sequence is 16 residues long. Germline V CDR1 and CDR2: MNHEY, SVGEGT. Trimming stripped 2 bases from V and 0 bases from J, with 14 bases between. DNA for the CDR3: TGTGCCAGCAGTTACCCCCCCGGACTCCACTCCTACGAGCAGTACTTC. Translation: CASSYPPGLHSYEQYF.

This sequence joins TRBV20-1 and TRBJ2-5; D gene unclear. The CDR3 is made up of 12 amino acids. Trimming took 3 bases from V and 1 from J, leaving 6 bases between them. Germline CDR1 DFQATT, CDR2 SNEGSKA (reference sequence). This CDR3 is CSASRPQETQYF. The CDR3 DNA follows: TGCAGTGCTAGCCGTCCCCAAGAGACCCAGTACTTC.

The V call is TRBV3-1, the J call TRBJ2-7; 8 nucleotides line up with TRBD2. Trimming took 3 bases from V and 0 from J; bases not matched to a gene: 4. Germline V lookup: CDR1 LGHDT, CDR2 YNNKEL (reference sequence). CDR3 length: 15 amino acids. The CDR3 region is CASSHTSGSSYEQYF. DNA for the CDR3: TGTGCCAGCAGCCATACTAGCGGAAGCTCCTACGAGCAGTACTTC.

The table lists this clonotype with a few counts. V and J are TRBV6-1 and TRBJ2-1; 7 bases fit TRBD2. This CDR3 region has 16 residues. CDR1 and CDR2 (germline): MNHNS, SASEGT. The trim removed 4 bases at V and 6 bases at J, leaving 12 bases unmatched. CDR3 DNA: TGTGCCAGCAGTGCAATAATAGCGGGTGGTGGCAATGAGCAGTTCTTC. Residues: CASSAIIAGGGNEQFF.